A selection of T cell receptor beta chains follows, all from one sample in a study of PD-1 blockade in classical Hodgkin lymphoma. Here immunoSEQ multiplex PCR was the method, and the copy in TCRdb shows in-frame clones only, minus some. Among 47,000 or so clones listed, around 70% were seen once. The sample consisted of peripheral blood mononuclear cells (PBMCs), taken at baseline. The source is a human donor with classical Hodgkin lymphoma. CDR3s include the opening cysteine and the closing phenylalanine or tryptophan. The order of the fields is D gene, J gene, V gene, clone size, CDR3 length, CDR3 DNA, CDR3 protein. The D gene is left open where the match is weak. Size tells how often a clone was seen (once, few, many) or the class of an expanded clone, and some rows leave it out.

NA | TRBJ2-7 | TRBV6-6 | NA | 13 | TGTGCCTCCGATAATGGGGGTGTCGACGAGCAGTACTTC | CASDNGGVDEQYF
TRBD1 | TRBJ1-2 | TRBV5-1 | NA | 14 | TGCGCCAGCAGCTTAGGGAACAGGGGAGATGGCTACACCTTC | CASSLGNRGDGYTF
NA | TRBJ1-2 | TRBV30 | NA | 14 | TGTGCCTGGAGGGAAACAGGGACACGGTATGGCTACACCTTC | CAWRETGTRYGYTF
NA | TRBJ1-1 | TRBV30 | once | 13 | TGTGCCTGGAGTGTTGCCGGGAACACTGAAGCTTTCTTT | CAWSVAGNTEAFF
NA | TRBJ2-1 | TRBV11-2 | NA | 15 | TGTGCCAGCAGCCCCCTGACTGGGGCCTACAATGAGCAGTTCTTC | CASSPLTGAYNEQFF
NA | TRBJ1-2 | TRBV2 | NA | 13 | TGTGCCAGCAGTTTAGTCACTAACTATGGCTACACCTTC | CASSLVTNYGYTF
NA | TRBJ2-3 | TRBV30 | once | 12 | TGTGCCTGGAGTGAACAGGTCACGACGCAGTATTTT | CAWSEQVTTQYF
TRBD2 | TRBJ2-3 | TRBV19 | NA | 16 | TGTGCCAGTAGTCTCGCCGGGACTAGCGGGGTACATACGCAGTATTTT | CASSLAGTSGVHTQYF
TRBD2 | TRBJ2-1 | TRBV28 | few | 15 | TGTGCCACCCGGACTAGCGGTGCCTCCCACAATGAGCAGTTCTTC | CATRTSGASHNEQFF
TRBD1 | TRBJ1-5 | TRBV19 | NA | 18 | TGTGCCAGTAGTATCTTGGACAGGGGACCGTATAGCAATCAGCCCCAGCATTTT | CASSILDRGPYSNQPQHF
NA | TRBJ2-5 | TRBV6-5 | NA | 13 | TGTGCCAGCAGCCCTACAAATCAAGAGACCCAGTACTTC | CASSPTNQETQYF
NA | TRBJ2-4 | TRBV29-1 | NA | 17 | TGCAGCGTTGAAGGCCCCCGGAGAAGACTAGCCAAAAACATTCAGTACTTC | CSVEGPRRRLAKNIQYF
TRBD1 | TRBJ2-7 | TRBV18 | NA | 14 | TGTGCCAGCTCACCACCAGGGGGCGCGCCCGAGCAGTACTTC | CASSPPGGAPEQYF
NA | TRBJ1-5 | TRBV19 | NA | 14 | TGTGCCAGTAGCCTCGGGCTTCTAAATCAGCCCCAGCATTTT | CASSLGLLNQPQHF
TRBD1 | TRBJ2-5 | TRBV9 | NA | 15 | TGTGCCAGCAGCGCTTGGACAGGGGATGTTGAGACCCAGTACTTC | CASSAWTGDVETQYF
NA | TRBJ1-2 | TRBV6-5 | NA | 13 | TGTGCCAGCACCCAACCCCCGGGAGATGGCTACACCTTC | CASTQPPGDGYTF
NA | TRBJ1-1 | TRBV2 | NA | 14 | TGTGCCAGCAGTGAGCAGGGAGGTGATACTGAAGCTTTCTTT | CASSEQGGDTEAFF
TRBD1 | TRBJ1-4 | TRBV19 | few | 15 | TGTGCCAGTAGTATGGCCGGGACAGGGTTTGAAAAACTGTTTTTT | CASSMAGTGFEKLFF
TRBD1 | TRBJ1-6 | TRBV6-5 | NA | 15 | TGTGCCAGCAGTTTGGGACAGGGTTATAGGTCACCCCTCCACTTT | CASSLGQGYRSPLHF
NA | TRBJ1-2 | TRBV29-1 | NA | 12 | TGCAGCGTTGAATCGACCTCCGGGGGCTACACCTTC | CSVESTSGGYTF
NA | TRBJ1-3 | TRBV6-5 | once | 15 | TGTGCCAGCGGATCCTGGGGTATGGATGGAAACACCATATATTTT | CASGSWGMDGNTIYF
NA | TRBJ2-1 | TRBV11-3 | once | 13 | TGTGCCAGCAGCCAACTACGGGGTAATGAGCAGTTCTTC | CASSQLRGNEQFF
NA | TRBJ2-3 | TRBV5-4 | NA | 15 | TGTGCCAGCAGCTTGAGGGGGAGAGGGACAGATACGCAGTATTTT | CASSLRGRGTDTQYF
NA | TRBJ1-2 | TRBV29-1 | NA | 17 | TGCAGCGTTTACAGTCGAAGATATGACTACTTCTATAATGGCTACACCTTC | CSVYSRRYDYFYNGYTF
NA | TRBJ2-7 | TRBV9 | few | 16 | TGTGCCAGCAGCGTAGCTACCGGAGGGGTGGGAGACGAGCAGTACTTC | CASSVATGGVGDEQYF
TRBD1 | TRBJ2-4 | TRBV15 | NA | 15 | TGTGCCACCAGCAGAGAAGATGGACAGGAAGACATTCAGTACTTC | CATSREDGQEDIQYF
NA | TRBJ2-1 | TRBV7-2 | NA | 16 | TGTGCCAGCAGCCGGGGAGTAGCGGAGGGGGCCCATGAGCAGTTCTTC | CASSRGVAEGAHEQFF
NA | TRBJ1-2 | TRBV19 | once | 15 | TGTGCCAGTAGTATTGGAGGTGAGCTACTCTATGGCTACACCTTC | CASSIGGELLYGYTF
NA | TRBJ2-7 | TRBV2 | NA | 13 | TGTGCCAGCATGGGGCGGGGTGGTTACGAGCAGTACTTC | CASMGRGGYEQYF
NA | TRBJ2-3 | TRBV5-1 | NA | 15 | TGCGCCAGCAGCTTGATAGAGGGAAGCCCAGATACGCAGTATTTT | CASSLIEGSPDTQYF
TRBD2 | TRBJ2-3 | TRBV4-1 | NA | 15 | TGCGCCAGCAGCCGGGTAGCGGGGGGCACAGATACGCAGTATTTT | CASSRVAGGTDTQYF
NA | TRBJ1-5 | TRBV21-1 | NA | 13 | TGTGCCAGCAGCACCGTCGGGGGCCAGCCCCAGCATTTT | CASSTVGGQPQHF
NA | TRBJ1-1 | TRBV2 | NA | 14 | TGTGCCAGCAGTGAAGCGGACGTATTCACTGAAGCTTTCTTT | CASSEADVFTEAFF
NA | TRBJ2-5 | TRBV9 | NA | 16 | TGTGCCAGCAGCGTAGATCCAGGGGCGCCTGGGGAGACCCAGTACTTC | CASSVDPGAPGETQYF
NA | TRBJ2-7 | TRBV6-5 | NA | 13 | TGTGCCAGCAGTTACTGGAAAGAGGGGGAGCAGTACTTC | CASSYWKEGEQYF
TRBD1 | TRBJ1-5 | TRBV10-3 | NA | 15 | TGTGCCATCAGTGAGTCGGGACAGGGAAATCAGCCCCAGCATTTT | CAISESGQGNQPQHF
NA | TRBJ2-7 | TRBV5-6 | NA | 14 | TGTGCCAGCAGCTTGGGGGGGGACTCCTACGAGCAGTACTTC | CASSLGGDSYEQYF
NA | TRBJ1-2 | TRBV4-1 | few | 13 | TGCGCCAGCAGCCCCCCCCAGGAAGATGGCTACACCTTC | CASSPPQEDGYTF
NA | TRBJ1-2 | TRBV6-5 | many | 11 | TGTGCCACCCGGGACATAATGGCCTACACCTTC | CATRDIMAYTF
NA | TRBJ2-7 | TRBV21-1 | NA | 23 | TGTGCCAGCAGCAAGGACGACAGTCTACTGGTTAGGGCCTCTCCCGGCCCCTTTTACGAGCAGTACTTC | CASSKDDSLLVRASPGPFYEQYF
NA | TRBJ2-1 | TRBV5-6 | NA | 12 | TGTGCCAGCAGCCTCCCCCCCAATGAGCAGTTCTTC | CASSLPPNEQFF
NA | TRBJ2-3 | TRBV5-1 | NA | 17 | TGCGCCAGCAGCTTGTACCCCTGGGCAGGGGTTGCAGATACGCAGTATTTT | CASSLYPWAGVADTQYF
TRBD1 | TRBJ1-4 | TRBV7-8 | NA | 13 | TGTGCCAGCAGCCAAGGGACAGTGGAAAAACTGTTTTTT | CASSQGTVEKLFF